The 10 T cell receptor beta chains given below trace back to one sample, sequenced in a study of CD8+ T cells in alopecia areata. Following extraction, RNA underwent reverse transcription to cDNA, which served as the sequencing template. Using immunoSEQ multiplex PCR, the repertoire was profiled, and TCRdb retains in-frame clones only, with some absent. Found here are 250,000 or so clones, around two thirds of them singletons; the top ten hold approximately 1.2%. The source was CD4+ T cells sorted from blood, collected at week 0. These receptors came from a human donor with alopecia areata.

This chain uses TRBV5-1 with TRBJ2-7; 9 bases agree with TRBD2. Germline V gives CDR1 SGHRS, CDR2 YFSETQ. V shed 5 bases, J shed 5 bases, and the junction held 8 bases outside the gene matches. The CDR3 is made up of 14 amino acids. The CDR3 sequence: CASRTGTSYNEQYF. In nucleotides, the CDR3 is TGCGCCAGCAGAACCGGGACTAGCTATAACGAGCAGTACTTC.

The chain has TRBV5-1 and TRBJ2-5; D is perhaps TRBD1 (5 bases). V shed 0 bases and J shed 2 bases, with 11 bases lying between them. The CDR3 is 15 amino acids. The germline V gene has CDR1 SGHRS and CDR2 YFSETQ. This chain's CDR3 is CASSLEWQGQETQYF. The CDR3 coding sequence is TGCGCCAGCAGCTTGGAGTGGCAGGGACAAGAGACCCAGTACTTC.

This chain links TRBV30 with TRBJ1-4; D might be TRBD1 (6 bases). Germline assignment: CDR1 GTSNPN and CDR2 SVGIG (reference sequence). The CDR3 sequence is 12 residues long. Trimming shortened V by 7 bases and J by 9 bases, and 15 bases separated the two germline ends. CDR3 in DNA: TGTGCCTCCAAAGGGACACCTCAAAAACTGTTTTTT. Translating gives CASKGTPQKLFF.

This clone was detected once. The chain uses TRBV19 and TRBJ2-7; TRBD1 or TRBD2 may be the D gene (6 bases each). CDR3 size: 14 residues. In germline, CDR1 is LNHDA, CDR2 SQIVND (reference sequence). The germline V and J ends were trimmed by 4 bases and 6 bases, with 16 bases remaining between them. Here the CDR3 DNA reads TGTGCCAGTAGTAGACTCCTCCGGGGGCCCGAGCAGTACTTC. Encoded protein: CASSRLLRGPEQYF.

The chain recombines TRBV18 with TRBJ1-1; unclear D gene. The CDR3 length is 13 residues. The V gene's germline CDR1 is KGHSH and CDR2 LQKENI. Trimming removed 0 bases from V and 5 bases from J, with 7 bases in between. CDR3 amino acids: CASSPPTLTEAFF. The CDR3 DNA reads TGTGCCAGCTCACCACCGACCCTGACTGAAGCTTTCTTT.

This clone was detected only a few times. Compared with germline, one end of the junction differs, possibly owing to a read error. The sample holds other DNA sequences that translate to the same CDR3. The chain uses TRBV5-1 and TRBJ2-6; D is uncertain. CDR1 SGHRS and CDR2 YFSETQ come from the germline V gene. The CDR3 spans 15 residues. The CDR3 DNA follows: TGCGCCAGCAGCTTGGATAGCCCTGGTGCCAACGTCCTGACTTTC. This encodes CASSLDSPGANVLTF.

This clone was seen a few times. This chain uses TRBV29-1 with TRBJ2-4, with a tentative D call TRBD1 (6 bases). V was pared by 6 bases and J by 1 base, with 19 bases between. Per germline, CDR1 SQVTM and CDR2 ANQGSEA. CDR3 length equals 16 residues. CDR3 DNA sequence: TGCAGCGTATTGGGCCTGGGGGCGAACGCCAAAAACATTCAGTACTTC. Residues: CSVLGLGANAKNIQYF. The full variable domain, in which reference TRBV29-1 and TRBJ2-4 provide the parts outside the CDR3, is SAVISQKPSRDICQRGTSLTIQCQVDSQVTMMFWYRQQPGQSLTLIATANQGSEATYESGFVIDKFPISRPNLTFSTLTVSNMSPEDSSIYLCSVLGLGANAKNIQYFGAGTRLSVL.

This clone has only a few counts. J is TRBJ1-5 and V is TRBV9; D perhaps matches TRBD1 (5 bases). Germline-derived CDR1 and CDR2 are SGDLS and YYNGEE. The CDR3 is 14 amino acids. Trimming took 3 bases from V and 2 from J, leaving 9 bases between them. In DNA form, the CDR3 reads TGTGCCAGCAGCGGGGGCGTCGGCAATCAGCCCCAGCATTTT. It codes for CASSGGVGNQPQHF.

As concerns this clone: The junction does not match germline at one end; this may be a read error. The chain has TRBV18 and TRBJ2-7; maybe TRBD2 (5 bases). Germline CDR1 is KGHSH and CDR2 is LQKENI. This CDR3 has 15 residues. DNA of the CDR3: TGTGCCAGCACACCGGGAAGTACGGTTCAATACGAGCAGTACTTC. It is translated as CASTPGSTVQYEQYF.

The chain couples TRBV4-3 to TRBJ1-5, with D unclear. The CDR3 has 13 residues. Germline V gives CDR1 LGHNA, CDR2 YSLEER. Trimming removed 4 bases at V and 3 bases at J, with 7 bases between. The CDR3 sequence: CASSRSYNQPQHF. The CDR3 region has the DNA TGCGCCAGCAGCCGCAGCTACAATCAGCCCCAGCATTTT.